This TCR beta chain was sequenced for a study of response to subunit inactivated influenza vaccine. The study's findings and limits: Only a handful of new T cells, the authors suggested, are recruited with each seasonal influenza vaccination.

TCRdb re-called the RT-PCR reads through MiXCR, storing one row per CDR3 protein. In the table there are about 570,000 distinct CDR3 sequences, about 11% of which are singletons. This clonotype was seen many times. The target antigen is unknown. These data were also filed under a second study, of T cells expressing NK-cell markers. That paper states: Making the TCR beta cDNA relied on 5'RACE template switching with UMIs. Sequencing of TCR beta repertoires drew on sorted CD3+CD56+NKG2C+, CD3+CD56+NKG2C- and CD3+CD56-NKG2C+ T cells. Most of the eight sequenced donors were HCMV-seropositive; one was seronegative. Where a few donors were concerned, these clonotypes also led the CD3+CD56-NKG2C+ fraction.

The material sequenced was PBMCs from blood, taken on the day of vaccination. The TCR sequence derives from a middle-aged man who received an inactivated influenza vaccine.

The CDR3 DNA follows: TGTGCCAGCAGTTTATCCGGGACAGGGGGAAACACCATATATTTT. Its protein product is CASSLSGTGGNTIYF. J is TRBJ1-3 and V is TRBV28; TRBD1 matches 9 bases. V was clipped by 1 base and J by 4 bases; unmatched bases: 2. Germline lookup yields CDR1 MDHEN and CDR2 SYDVKM. The CDR3 runs to 15 residues.